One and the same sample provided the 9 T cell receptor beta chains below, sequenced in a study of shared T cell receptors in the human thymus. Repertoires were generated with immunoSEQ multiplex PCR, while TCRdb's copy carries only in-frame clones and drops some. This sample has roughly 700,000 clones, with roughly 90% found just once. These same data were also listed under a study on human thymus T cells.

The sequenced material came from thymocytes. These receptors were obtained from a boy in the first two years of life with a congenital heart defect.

The CDR3 loop is CASTLRTSGRGNEQFF. Written as DNA, the CDR3 is TGCGCCAGCACCCTCCGGACTAGCGGGAGGGGGAATGAGCAGTTCTTC. The genes are TRBV10-1 and TRBJ2-1, with 15 bases lining up with TRBD2. The ends lost 7 bases at V and 7 bases at J; junction bases unmatched: 8. The CDR3 loop spans 16 amino acids. Per germline, CDR1 WNHNN and CDR2 SYGVQD (reference sequence).

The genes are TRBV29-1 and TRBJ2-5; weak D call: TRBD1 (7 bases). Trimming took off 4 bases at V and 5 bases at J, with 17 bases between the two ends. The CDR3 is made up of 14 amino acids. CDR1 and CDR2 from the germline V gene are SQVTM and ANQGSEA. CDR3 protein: CSVVGRGDRETQYF. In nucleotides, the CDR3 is TGCAGCGTTGTGGGCAGGGGGGATAGGGAGACCCAGTACTTC.

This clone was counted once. Here the CDR3 DNA reads TGTGCTAGTGGTAATAGCGCGGGAGGGCGCGATCGCGAGCAGTTCTTC. Its translation: CASGNSAGGRDREQFF. The rearrangement links TRBV12-5 to TRBJ2-1, with 9 positions matching TRBD2. CDR1 is LGHNT, CDR2 FRNRAP, per germline. V gave up 5 bases and J gave up 10 bases; unmatched junction bases: 15. The length of the CDR3 is 16 residues.

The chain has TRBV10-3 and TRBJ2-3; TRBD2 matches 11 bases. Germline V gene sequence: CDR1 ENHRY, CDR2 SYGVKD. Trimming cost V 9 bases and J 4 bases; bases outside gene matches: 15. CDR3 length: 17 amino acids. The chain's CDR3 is CAIREASGRRDADTQYF. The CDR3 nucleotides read TGTGCCATACGGGAGGCTAGCGGGAGGAGGGACGCAGATACGCAGTATTTT.

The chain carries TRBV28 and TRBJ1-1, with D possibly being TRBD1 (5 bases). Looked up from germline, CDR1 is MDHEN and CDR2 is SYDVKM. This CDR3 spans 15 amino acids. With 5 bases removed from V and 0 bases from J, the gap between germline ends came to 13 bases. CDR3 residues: CASSQPQVVNTEAFF. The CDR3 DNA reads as TGTGCCAGCAGTCAACCACAGGTAGTGAACACTGAAGCTTTCTTT.

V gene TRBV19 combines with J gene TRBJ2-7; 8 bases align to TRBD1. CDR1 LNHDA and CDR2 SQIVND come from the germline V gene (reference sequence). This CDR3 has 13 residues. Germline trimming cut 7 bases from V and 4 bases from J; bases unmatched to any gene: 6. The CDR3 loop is CASMGQAGYEQYF. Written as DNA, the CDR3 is TGTGCCAGTATGGGACAGGCTGGATACGAGCAGTACTTC. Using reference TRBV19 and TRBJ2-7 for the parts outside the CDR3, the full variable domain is DGGITQSPKYLFRKEGQNVTLSCEQNLNHDAMYWYRQDPGQGLRLIYYSQIVNDFQKGDIAEGYSVSREKKESFPLTVTSAQKNPTAFYLCASMGQAGYEQYFGPGTRLTVT.

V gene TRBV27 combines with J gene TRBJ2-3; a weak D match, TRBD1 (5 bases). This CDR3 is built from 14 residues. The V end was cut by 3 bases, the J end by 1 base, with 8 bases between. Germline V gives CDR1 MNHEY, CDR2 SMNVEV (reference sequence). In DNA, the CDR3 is TGTGCCAGCAGTTTGGACACTTGCACAGATACGCAGTATTTT. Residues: CASSLDTCTDTQYF.

The CDR3 nucleotides are TGTGCCAGCAGTGAAGGACTAGCGGGAGTTTACGAGCAGTACTTC. Residues: CASSEGLAGVYEQYF. The J gene is TRBJ2-7, the V gene TRBV2; TRBD2 aligns across 12 bases. This CDR3 is built from 15 residues. Germline V gene data show CDR1 as SNHLY and CDR2 as FYNNEI. V dropped 1 base and J dropped 4; count of bases not matched to a gene: 2.

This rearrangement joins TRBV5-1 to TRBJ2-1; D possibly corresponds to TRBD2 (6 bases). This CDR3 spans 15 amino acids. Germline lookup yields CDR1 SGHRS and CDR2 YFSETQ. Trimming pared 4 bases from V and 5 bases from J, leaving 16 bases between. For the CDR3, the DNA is TGCGCCAGCAGCCCGGCGGCTAGCGAGAACAATGAGCAGTTCTTC. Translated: CASSPAASENNEQFF.